This T cell receptor (beta chain) was identified in a study of T cells after yellow fever vaccination. The wider study: Fractions of low cell number were prepared using SMART-Seq v4 Ultra Low Input.

This CDR3 is built from 16 residues. Germline values: CDR1 SGHNT, CDR2 YYREEE (reference sequence). V was pared by 2 bases and J by 6 bases, with 11 bases of the junction left unmatched. Notes on the study in general: Weaker, the secondary response had a peak occurring faster, on day 5 versus 15. Primary-vaccination clones mostly resurfaced post-booster (nearly 97% CD4, approximately 89% CD8).

About this clonotype: What it recognizes is unknown.

TCRdb itself ran the 5' RACE reads through MiXCR, one entry per CDR3 protein. Of some 500,000 distinct CDR3 sequences in the sample, 13% were seen once. The sequence came from a man younger than 45 who received the YFV17D yellow fever vaccine. The chain carries TRBV5-4 and TRBJ2-7; 10 bases are shared with TRBD1. The sample consisted of PBMCs, taken on the day of the yellow fever booster vaccination. CDR3 DNA sequence: TGTGCCAGCAGCTTAAAGGGGACAGGGGAATTTGGCGAGCAGTACTTC. Translated: CASSLKGTGEFGEQYF.